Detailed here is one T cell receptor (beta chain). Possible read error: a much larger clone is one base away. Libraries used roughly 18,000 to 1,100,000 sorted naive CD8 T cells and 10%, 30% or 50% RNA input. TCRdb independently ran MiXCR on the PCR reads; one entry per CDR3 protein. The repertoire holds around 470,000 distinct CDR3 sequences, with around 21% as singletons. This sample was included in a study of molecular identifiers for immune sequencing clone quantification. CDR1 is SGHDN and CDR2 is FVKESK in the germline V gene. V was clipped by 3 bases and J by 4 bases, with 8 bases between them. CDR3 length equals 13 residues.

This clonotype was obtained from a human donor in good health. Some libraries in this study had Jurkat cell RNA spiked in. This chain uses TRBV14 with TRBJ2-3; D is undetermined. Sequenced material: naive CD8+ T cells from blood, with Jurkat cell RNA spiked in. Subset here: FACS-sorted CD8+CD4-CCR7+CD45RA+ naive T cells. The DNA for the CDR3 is TGTGCCAGCAGCCACGGTTCTCCAGATACGCAGTATTTT. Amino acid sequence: CASSHGSPDTQYF. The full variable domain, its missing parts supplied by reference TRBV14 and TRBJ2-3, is EAGVTQFPSHSVIEKGQTVTLRCDPISGHDNLYWYRRVMGKEIKFLLHFVKESKQDESGMPNNRFLAERTGGTYSTLKVQPAELEDSGVYFCASSHGSPDTQYFGPGTRLTVL.